These 25 T cell receptor beta chains were sequenced from one sample in a study of shared clonotypes between healthy human individuals. Profiling relied on immunoSEQ multiplex PCR, and the TCRdb table lists in-frame clones only, not all of them. The table includes 1.6 million or so clones, less than 99% detected once. The specimen sequenced was naive CD4+ T cells sorted from blood. As for subset: CD45RA+ positively selected. The receptor set was obtained from a young man in good health.

The chain is built from TRBV5-1 and TRBJ2-1; TRBD2 matches 9 bases. Germline V gene data show CDR1 as SGHRS and CDR2 as YFSETQ. This CDR3 contains 16 residues. J was trimmed by 2 bases and V by 5 bases; bases with no gene match: 8. CDR3 bases: TGCGCCAGCAGACCCCTAGCGGGACGACCCTACAATGAGCAGTTCTTC. Its translation: CASRPLAGRPYNEQFF.

The J gene is TRBJ2-1, the V gene TRBV15; D is possibly TRBD2 (6 bases). Germline V gene sequence: CDR1 LNHNV, CDR2 YYDKDF (reference sequence). This CDR3 is 14 amino acids long. With 0 bases removed from V and 10 bases from J, the gap between germline ends came to 13 bases. As DNA, the CDR3 is TGTGCCACCAGCAGAGATCGCGGGGTCAGAGAGCAGTTCTTC. This gives the protein CATSRDRGVREQFF. Combining the CDR3 with reference TRBV15 and TRBJ2-1 gives the whole variable domain DAMVIQNPRYQVTQFGKPVTLSCSQTLNHNVMYWYQQKSSQAPKLLFHYYDKDFNNEADTPDNFQSRRPNTSFCFLDIRSPGLGDTAMYLCATSRDRGVREQFFGPGTRLTVL.

As DNA, the CDR3 is TGCGCCAGCAGCCAAGGGGGGTCTAGCGGTTCCCAAGAGACCCAGTACTTC. It translates to CASSQGGSSGSQETQYF. The chain couples TRBV4-1 to TRBJ2-5; 7 nucleotides line up with TRBD2. From germline, CDR1 is MGHRA and CDR2 YSYEKL. V lost 1 base to trimming and J lost 1 base; unmatched junction nucleotides: 9. The CDR3 is 17 residues long.

V is TRBV15 and J is TRBJ1-4; D remains ambiguous. The CDR3 runs to 13 residues. Trimming left V 5 bases short and J 3 bases short, with 7 bases between. Germline V gene lookup returns CDR1 LNHNV and CDR2 YYDKDF (reference sequence). DNA of the CDR3: TGTGCCACCAGCTACTACGCTAATGAAAAACTGTTTTTT. It is translated as CATSYYANEKLFF. Combining the CDR3 with reference TRBV15 and TRBJ1-4 gives the whole variable domain DAMVIQNPRYQVTQFGKPVTLSCSQTLNHNVMYWYQQKSSQAPKLLFHYYDKDFNNEADTPDNFQSRRPNTSFCFLDIRSPGLGDTAMYLCATSYYANEKLFFGSGTQLSVL.

A single count supports this clone. CDR3 coding DNA: TGTGCCAGCAGCCCGAGACAGGGATTTTCCTACGAGCAGTACTTC. As protein: CASSPRQGFSYEQYF. The chain uses TRBV28 and TRBJ2-7, with 7 bases fitting TRBD1. The ends lost 6 bases at V and 1 base at J; junction bases unmatched: 9. Germline V gives CDR1 MDHEN, CDR2 SYDVKM. This CDR3 is built from 15 residues.

The chain employs TRBV11-2 and TRBJ2-2; D gene unclear. V lost 0 bases to trimming and J lost 1 base, with 9 bases between them. The length of the CDR3 is 16 residues. Germline values: CDR1 SGHAT, CDR2 FQNNGV. The CDR3 DNA follows: TGTGCCAGCAGCTTAGATCCGAACAGGAACACCGGGGAGCTGTTTTTT. Protein: CASSLDPNRNTGELFF.

The chain recombines TRBV9 with TRBJ2-5; 16 bases fit TRBD2. CDR3 length: 17 amino acids. Germline CDR1 is SGDLS and CDR2 is YYNGEE. V shed 3 bases and J 6 bases; nucleotides not matched to a gene: 8. In DNA, the CDR3 is TGTGCCAGCAGCGCGGGACTAGCGGGAGGGCCTCAAAAGACCCAGTACTTC. This codes for CASSAGLAGGPQKTQYF. The entire variable domain, with the rest obtained from reference TRBV9 and TRBJ2-5, is as follows: DSGVTQTPKHLITATGQRVTLRCSPRSGDLSVYWYQQSLDQGLQFLIQYYNGEERAKGNILERFSAQQFPDLHSELNLSSLELGDSALYFCASSAGLAGGPQKTQYFGPGTRLLVL.

A remark on this clone: The sample contains more than one DNA sequence encoding this CDR3. This chain links TRBV7-3 with TRBJ2-1, with 11 nucleotides matching TRBD2. Trimming cost V 5 bases and J 4 bases; bases outside gene matches: 4. Per germline, CDR1 SGHTA and CDR2 FQGTGA. The CDR3 loop spans 15 amino acids. CDR3 nucleotide sequence: TGTGCCAGCAGCCTAGCGGGAGGAACGTACAATGAGCAGTTCTTC. Its translation: CASSLAGGTYNEQFF.

The chain employs TRBV6-4 and TRBJ1-4; no clear D gene. Germline-derived CDR1 and CDR2 are MRHNA and SNTAGT. The CDR3 is 13 residues long. V lost 7 bases, J lost 8 bases, and 14 bases lay in between. The CDR3 coding sequence is TGTGCCAGCAAGGACGTCGCCTCAGAAAAACTGTTTTTT. Translation gives CASKDVASEKLFF.

This clone came up once. V usage is TRBV14 and J usage is TRBJ2-7; D remains unclear. Germline CDR1 is SGHDN and CDR2 is FVKESK. This CDR3 has 14 residues. The V end lost 4 bases, the J end lost 2 bases, and 12 bases lay between the germline ends. For the CDR3, the DNA is TGTGCCAGCAGCCGAGCTTTAGGTCCCTACGAGCAGTACTTC. It yields the protein CASSRALGPYEQYF.

The V call is TRBV7-2, the J call TRBJ2-7; 11 bases fit TRBD2. The CDR3 has 17 amino acids. The ends lost 2 bases at V and 2 bases at J; junction bases unmatched: 8. The germline V gene encodes CDR1 SGHTA and CDR2 FQGNSA. CDR3 sequence: CASSLRPTSGNPYEQYF. As DNA, the CDR3 is TGTGCCAGCAGCTTACGGCCGACTAGCGGGAATCCCTACGAGCAGTACTTC.

This clone has only one observation. This chain connects TRBV16 to TRBJ2-7; D is undetermined. In germline, CDR1 is KGHSY, CDR2 FQNENV. The V gene lost 2 bases and the J gene lost 4 bases, with 9 bases spanning the gap. CDR3 length: 13 residues. In nucleotides, the CDR3 is TGTGCCAGCAGCCAAGTACACGGGTACGAGCAGTACTTC. Amino acid sequence: CASSQVHGYEQYF.

The chain uses TRBV11-2 and TRBJ1-3, with 10 bases aligning to TRBD1. Germline loops: CDR1 SGHAT, CDR2 FQNNGV. The CDR3 totals 18 residues. V was pared by 6 bases and J by 0 bases, with 11 bases of the junction left unmatched. The CDR3 region has the DNA TGTGCCAGCAGAATATGGGGACAGGGGAGTTTCTCTGGAAACACCATATATTTT. Protein: CASRIWGQGSFSGNTIYF.

The chain has TRBV18 and TRBJ2-7, with D hard to call. CDR1 KGHSH and CDR2 LQKENI come from the germline V gene. V was shortened by 1 base and J by 3 bases, with 7 bases between the two germline ends. CDR3 size: 13 residues. As DNA, the CDR3 is TGTGCCAGCTCACCACTTAACGGCTACGAGCAGTACTTC. Its protein product is CASSPLNGYEQYF.

The chain recombines TRBV2 with TRBJ2-3; D is possibly TRBD1 or TRBD2 (5 bases each). This CDR3 is built from 15 residues. Germline V gene sequence: CDR1 SNHLY, CDR2 FYNNEI. Trimming cost V 5 bases and J 2 bases, with 14 bases left between them. CDR3 nucleotides: TGTGCCAGCAGTTCGGAGACGGGGCTCACAGATACGCAGTATTTT. Protein: CASSSETGLTDTQYF.

The V call is TRBV6-5, the J call TRBJ2-7, with 8 bases fitting TRBD2. J gave up 4 bases and V 0 bases, and 8 bases lay outside the gene matches. Germline CDR1 MNHEY, CDR2 SVGAGI. The CDR3 covers 16 residues. CDR3 region: CASSYSLREGVYEQYF. The CDR3 DNA reads TGTGCCAGCAGTTACTCTCTACGGGAGGGGGTATACGAGCAGTACTTC.

This sequence joins TRBV9 and TRBJ2-2; a weak D match, TRBD1 (6 bases). The germline V gene has CDR1 SGDLS and CDR2 YYNGEE. V was pared by 0 bases and J by 1 base, with 16 bases between. CDR3 length: 18 amino acids. The CDR3 sequence: CASSVATPETGNTGELFF. DNA for the CDR3: TGTGCCAGCAGCGTAGCGACTCCCGAGACAGGGAACACCGGGGAGCTGTTTTTT.

This chain uses TRBV5-1 with TRBJ2-7; 8 positions agree with TRBD1. Germline V CDR1 and CDR2: SGHRS, YFSETQ. The CDR3 runs to 16 residues. V shed 4 bases and J 0 bases; nucleotides not matched to a gene: 9. DNA for the CDR3: TGCGCCAGCAGCCTCAGGACAGGGACGATCTCCTACGAGCAGTACTTC. It is translated as CASSLRTGTISYEQYF.

The chain employs TRBV11-2 and TRBJ2-2; no clear D. CDR1 and CDR2 from the germline V gene are SGHAT and FQNNGV. This CDR3 is built from 17 residues. Trimming removed 1 base from V and 5 bases from J, with 17 bases in between. The CDR3 is CASSLGMDFWGTGELFF. The CDR3 coding sequence is TGTGCCAGCAGCTTAGGGATGGATTTCTGGGGTACCGGGGAGCTGTTTTTT.

The chain is built from TRBV28 and TRBJ2-2, with D possibly being TRBD2 (5 bases). From germline, CDR1 is MDHEN and CDR2 SYDVKM. The CDR3 length is 15 residues. V dropped 3 bases and J dropped 3 bases, with 11 bases sitting between them. CDR3 nucleotides: TGTGCCAGCAGTTTCCCTAGCAGAGACACCGGGGAGCTGTTTTTT. It yields the protein CASSFPSRDTGELFF.

This chain connects TRBV5-1 to TRBJ2-3; unclear D gene. This CDR3 comprises 11 residues. V dropped 6 bases and J dropped 4 bases, with 6 bases sitting between them. The V gene's germline CDR1 is SGHRS and CDR2 YFSETQ. The CDR3 nucleotides read TGCGCCAGCATGGTGGCAGATACGCAGTATTTT. Amino acids: CASMVADTQYF.

The chain has TRBV5-1 and TRBJ2-2; 8 bases are a match to TRBD1. The CDR3 spans 17 residues. The germline CDR1 and CDR2 sequences are SGHRS and YFSETQ. Trimming removed 0 bases from V and 1 base from J; junction bases left unmatched: 5. The CDR3 loop reads CASSLDIGQGNTGELFF. In DNA form, the CDR3 reads TGCGCCAGCAGCTTGGATATAGGACAGGGGAACACCGGGGAGCTGTTTTTT.

In the case of this clone: The same CDR3 also results from other DNA sequences found in this sample. The DNA of the CDR3 is TGTGCCAGCAGGGCCTCAGGATACGAGCAGTACTTC. As protein: CASRASGYEQYF. The chain joins TRBV2 to TRBJ2-7; no reliable D call. Germline V gene lookup returns CDR1 SNHLY and CDR2 FYNNEI. V lost 6 bases to trimming and J lost 4 bases, with 10 bases between them. The CDR3 loop spans 12 amino acids.

In the case of this clone: Within the sample, other DNA sequences also encode this same CDR3. V gene TRBV27 combines with J gene TRBJ1-5, with D possibly matching TRBD1 (6 bases). The germline V gene has CDR1 MNHEY and CDR2 SMNVEV (reference sequence). This CDR3 is 13 amino acids long. Trimming shortened V by 3 bases and J by 7 bases, and 10 bases separated the two germline ends. The CDR3 sequence: CASSFRGSQPQHF. DNA of the CDR3: TGTGCCAGCAGTTTCAGGGGTAGCCAGCCCCAGCATTTT.

The chain carries TRBV6-6 and TRBJ1-5; possibly TRBD1 for D (5 bases). Per germline, CDR1 MNHNY and CDR2 SVGAGI (reference sequence). V was clipped by 5 bases and J by 11 bases, with 22 bases between them. The CDR3 totals 15 residues. The CDR3 bases are TGTGCCAGCAGTAAACGGGACGCGGCTAGGTTAGCCCAGCATTTT. The encoded protein is CASSKRDAARLAQHF.